The sequence of this T cell receptor (beta chain) was determined in a study of CD8 T cells in Susac syndrome. The RNA, about 0.5 to 1 ug, was put through reverse transcription using random hexamers. Coverage of TCR beta CDR3 amplification by immunoSEQ multiplex PCR extended to 54 Vbeta and 13 Jbeta. TCRdb itself ran the immunoSEQ multiplex PCR reads through MiXCR, one entry per CDR3 protein. The sample carries 120,000 to 150,000 distinct CDR3 sequences, 85% to 95% recorded once. The CDR3 loop spans 15 amino acids. V trimming: 6 bases; J trimming: 0 bases; junction bases outside the gene matches: 8. CDR1 and CDR2 (germline): SGHDT, YYEEEE.

This TCR derives from a human donor with multiple sclerosis. The sequencing input was CD4+ T cells from PBMCs. The rearrangement uses TRBV5-6 and TRBJ1-2, with TRBD1 matching over 7 bases. This chain's CDR3 is CASTQGGGTNYGYTF. The DNA for the CDR3 is TGTGCCAGCACCCAAGGAGGGGGCACTAACTATGGCTACACCTTC.